The present T cell receptor (beta chain) was sequenced within a study of cytomegalovirus exposure and HLA in healthy donors. It was with 60 Vbeta and 13 Jbeta primers that the PCR ran. Data came from immunoSEQ multiplex PCR; TCRdb stores just in-frame clones and leaves some out. The table shows about 170,000 clones, with roughly four fifths occurring only once. V shed 4 bases, J shed 1 base, and the junction held 8 bases outside the gene matches. The CDR3 totals 17 residues. Germline V gives CDR1 SGHTA, CDR2 FQGNSA. This clone has just one count. The antigen is not known. Study results and limitations: Most of the TCR beta V segments (in an earlier analysis) were productive either about 87% or about 30% of the time.

The chain couples TRBV7-2 to TRBJ2-5, with 11 bases aligning to TRBD2. Sequenced material: PBMCs. This TCR came from a female donor in good health and CMV-seronegative. CDR3 region: CASSSHGLAGPQETQYF. The DNA for the CDR3 is TGTGCCAGCAGCTCCCATGGACTAGCGGGCCCCCAAGAGACCCAGTACTTC. Filled out from reference TRBV7-2 and TRBJ2-5, the complete variable domain reads GAGVSQSPSNKVTEKGKDVELRCDPISGHTALYWYRQSLGQGLEFLIYFQGNSAPDKSGLPSDRFSAERTGGSVSTLTIQRTQQEDSAVYLCASSSHGLAGPQETQYFGPGTRLLVL.